This TCR beta chain was found in a study of lymphopenia after photon versus proton radiotherapy. Regarding the study as a whole: After lymphocyte nadir, photon-treated repertoires showed oligoclonal expansion, especially CD8+ Temra.

Trimming took 5 bases from V and 1 from J, leaving 8 bases between them. In germline, CDR1 is SEHNR, CDR2 FQNEAQ (reference sequence). The CDR3 extends over 13 amino acids. On this clone: The antigen remains unidentified.

Sequenced by immunoSEQ multiplex PCR; TCRdb stores in-frame clones only, minus some. The repertoire consists of around 70,000 clones, with 80% to 95% occurring once and the leading ten covering 2.2%. This chain connects TRBV7-9 to TRBJ1-1, with D perhaps TRBD1 (5 bases). The clonotype comes from a middle-aged woman with cholangiocarcinoma. The specimen was peripheral blood, collected from a patient treated with photon-based radiotherapy. Here the CDR3 reads CASSQQANTEAFF. For the CDR3, the DNA is TGTGCCAGCAGCCAACAGGCGAACACTGAAGCTTTCTTT.